Listed below are T cell receptor beta chains from one sample, sequenced in a study of CD8 T cells in ankylosing spondylitis. MiXCR was run by TCRdb on the 5' RACE reads, yielding one entry per CDR3 protein. The profile shows 250,000 to 350,000 distinct CDR3 sequences, 15% to 25% of them singletons. The sample comprised blood, either unsorted or a sorted T cell fraction (not recorded which). These receptors originate from a male donor with ankylosing spondylitis or in good health (not recorded which). CDR3s include the opening cysteine and the closing phenylalanine or tryptophan. D genes are given only for firm matches. Expanded clones are given a class, and other clones once, few, many or no size at all.

v_call	j_call	clone_size	d_call	cdr3_nt	cdr3_aa
TRBV20-1	TRBJ2-3	many	.	TGCAGTGCACCGGGACCTAGCACAGATACGCAGTATTTT	CSAPGPSTDTQYF
TRBV10-3	TRBJ1-1	many	.	TGTGCCATCAGAGGGGGTGTTGGGACTGAAGCTTTCTTT	CAIRGGVGTEAFF
TRBV12-3/TRBV12-4	TRBJ1-1	.	.	TGTGCCAGCAGTTTACGACACCGGAACACTGAAGCTTTCTTT	CASSLRHRNTEAFF
TRBV20-1	TRBJ2-6	.	.	TGCAGTGCCCCTCTCAACTCTGGGGCCAACGTCCTGACTTTC	CSAPLNSGANVLTF
TRBV7-6	TRBJ2-1	.	.	TGTGCCAGCAGCTTTTCCTCCCGTACCAATGAGCAGTTCTTC	CASSFSSRTNEQFF
TRBV6-1	TRBJ1-4	few	TRBD1	TGTGCCAGCAGTGGACCCCTGGGACAGGGAGGGAAGGAAAAACTGTTTTTT	CASSGPLGQGGKEKLFF
TRBV7-9	TRBJ2-1	.	.	TGTGCCAGCAGCTCCCTGGGAACCAGTCCGAACAATGAGCAGTTCTTC	CASSSLGTSPNNEQFF
TRBV10-2	TRBJ2-2	many	TRBD2	TGCGCCAGCAGTGCCAGGGAGGGCGGGGAGCTGTTTTTT	CASSAREGGELFF
TRBV5-4	TRBJ2-5	.	TRBD1	TGTGCCAGCAGCGAGGACAGGAGGAAAGAGACCCAGTACTTC	CASSEDRRKETQYF
TRBV13	TRBJ2-1	.	.	TGTGCCAGCAGCTCCCCGGCGGGGAAAAACAATGAGCAGTTCTTC	CASSSPAGKNNEQFF
TRBV5-1	TRBJ2-1	few	TRBD1	TGCGCCAGCAGCTGGGGACAGGAGCTCTACAATGAGCAGTTCTTC	CASSWGQELYNEQFF
TRBV10-3	TRBJ2-6	few	.	TGTGCCATCAGTGAGTCAGCCTCTGGGGCCAACGTCCTGACTTTC	CAISESASGANVLTF
TRBV24-1	TRBJ2-3	.	.	TGTGCCACCAGTGATTTGATCGACCGAGATACGCAGTATTTT	CATSDLIDRDTQYF
TRBV20-1	TRBJ1-5	many	TRBD1	TGCAGTGTGAACAGGGGGTCTGGCAATCAGCCCCAGCATTTT	CSVNRGSGNQPQHF
TRBV5-1	TRBJ2-2	few	TRBD1	TGCGCCAGCAGCTTGGGAGGGACAGCGAACACCGGGGAGCTGTTTTTT	CASSLGGTANTGELFF
TRBV4-1	TRBJ2-5	few	.	TGCGCCAGCAGCCAATTATCTGGGCGGGAGACCCAGTACTTC	CASSQLSGRETQYF
TRBV20-1	TRBJ1-5	few	.	TGCAGTGCTAGCAGGGAAGCCCAGCCCCAGCATTTT	CSASREAQPQHF
TRBV11-2	TRBJ2-3	few	TRBD2	TGTGCCAGCAGCCGTGCGAGGACTAGCCCCCGGGTCACAGATACGCAGTATTTT	CASSRARTSPRVTDTQYF
TRBV4-2	TRBJ2-1	.	.	TGTGCCAGCAGCCAAGCCGATGCGTCCTCCTACAATGAGCAGTTCTTC	CASSQADASSYNEQFF
TRBV20-1	TRBJ2-1	many	TRBD2	TGCAGTGCTAGGAACAAGCGGGGTGGCGGGAATGAGCAGTTCTTC	CSARNKRGGGNEQFF
TRBV20-1	TRBJ2-5	.	.	TGCAGTGCAGGGACTTTGCCCGCGGGGGAGACCCAGTACTTC	CSAGTLPAGETQYF
TRBV28	TRBJ1-2	.	.	TGTGCCAGCAGCCCCATGGGGAACAGGCCCTATGGCTACACCTTC	CASSPMGNRPYGYTF
TRBV5-6	TRBJ2-1	.	.	TGTGCCAGCAGCTCGGTAGGGTTTGTGCAGTTCTTC	CASSSVGFVQFF
TRBV29-1	TRBJ1-1	.	TRBD1	TGCAGCGTGGGGGGACAGGGGTGGACTGAAGCTTTCTTT	CSVGGQGWTEAFF
TRBV6-5	TRBJ2-2	few	TRBD2	TGTGCCAGCAGTTACTTTGAGACTAGCGTCGGCGGGGAGCTGTTTTTT	CASSYFETSVGGELFF
TRBV11-2	TRBJ2-1	once	.	TGTGCCAGCAGCTTAGGTGGGGGCCTGTTCTACAATGAGCAGTTCTTC	CASSLGGGLFYNEQFF
TRBV20-1	TRBJ2-1	.	TRBD1	TGCAGTGTGAGGGGGCGCTCCTACAATGAGCAGTTCTTC	CSVRGRSYNEQFF